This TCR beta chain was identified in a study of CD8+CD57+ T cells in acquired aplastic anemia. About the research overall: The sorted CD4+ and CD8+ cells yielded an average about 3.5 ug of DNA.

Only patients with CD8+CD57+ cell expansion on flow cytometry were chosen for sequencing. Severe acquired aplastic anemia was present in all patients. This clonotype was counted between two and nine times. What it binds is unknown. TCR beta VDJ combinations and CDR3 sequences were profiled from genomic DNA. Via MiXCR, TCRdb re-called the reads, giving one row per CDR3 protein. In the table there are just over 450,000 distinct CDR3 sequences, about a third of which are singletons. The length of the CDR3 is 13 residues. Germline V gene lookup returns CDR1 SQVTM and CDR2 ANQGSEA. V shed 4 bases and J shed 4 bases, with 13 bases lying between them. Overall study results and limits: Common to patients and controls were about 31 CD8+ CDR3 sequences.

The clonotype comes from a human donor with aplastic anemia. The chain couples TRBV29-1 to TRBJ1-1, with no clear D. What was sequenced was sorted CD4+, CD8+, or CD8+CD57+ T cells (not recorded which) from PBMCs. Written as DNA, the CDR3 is TGCAGCGTTGTGCGGAATCTGGGCACTGAAGCTTTCTTT. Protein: CSVVRNLGTEAFF.